This TCR beta chain was recorded in a study of CD8+ T cells in alopecia areata. Study-level information: For 6 to 18 months, tofacitinib was taken, and 6 months off drug followed. The SALT score measured affected scalp surface percentage in treated patients. Overall study results and limits: Tofacitinib significantly lowered scalp clonality and expanded CD8+ clones among the top 100.

RNA, once extracted, was reverse transcribed into cDNA for use as the sequencing template. TCRdb's table, derived via immunoSEQ multiplex PCR, lists solely in-frame clones and lacks some. The table includes tens of thousands of clones, over 25% detected once. The germline gives CDR1 GTSNPN, CDR2 SVGIG (reference sequence). This CDR3 region has 12 residues. Trimming took 7 bases from V and 4 from J, leaving 13 bases between them. About this clone: Its matching antigen is unknown.

Indicated treatment: oral pan-JAK inhibitor, 5-10 mg twice daily. Alopecia areata patients provided lesional scalp punch biopsies and peripheral blood. V usage is TRBV30 and J usage is TRBJ1-2; D remains ambiguous. The source material was CD8+ T cells sorted from blood, sampled at week 4, from a patient treated with tofacitinib. The sequence derives from a human donor with alopecia areata. The CDR3 reads CAFSPPGYGYTF. CDR3 sequence (DNA): TGTGCCTTCTCCCCACCAGGCTATGGCTACACCTTC.